Each of the 26 T cell receptor beta chains below was sequenced from the same sample in a study of blood T cell repertoires in COVID-19. The method was immunoSEQ multiplex PCR; TCRdb's version includes in-frame clones alone and lacks a portion of them. The top ten clones hold 7% of a sample with over 150,000 clones, less than 90% of them seen once. What was sequenced was PBMCs or T cells enriched from blood (not recorded which). These TCRs come from a woman aged 50 to 60 who had recovered from COVID-19.

The rearrangement uses TRBV7-9 and TRBJ2-3; 9 bases agree with TRBD2. The junction had 6 bases not matched to a gene; V was cut back by 4 bases and J by 1 base. The CDR3 runs to 16 residues. CDR1 and CDR2 from the germline V gene are SEHNR and FQNEAQ (reference sequence). CDR3 nucleotide sequence: TGTGCCAGCAGCTCGACTAGCGGACCGGGCACAGATACGCAGTATTTT. Its protein product is CASSSTSGPGTDTQYF.

The chain uses TRBV28 and TRBJ2-1; 8 bases are a match to TRBD2. The CDR3 has 15 amino acids. Germline values: CDR1 MDHEN, CDR2 SYDVKM. V shed 1 base, J shed 7 bases, and the junction held 6 bases outside the gene matches. The CDR3 region is CASSLFSGGRNEQFF. CDR3 nucleotides: TGTGCCAGCAGTTTATTTTCGGGAGGGCGGAATGAGCAGTTCTTC.

The V gene is TRBV5-1, the J gene TRBJ2-1; 10 nucleotides align to TRBD2. Germline trimming cut 1 base from V and 0 bases from J; bases unmatched to any gene: 16. This CDR3 spans 21 amino acids. The germline gives CDR1 SGHRS, CDR2 YFSETQ. This CDR3 is CASSLILTPGLAPSSYNEQFF. The CDR3 DNA sequence: TGCGCCAGCAGCTTGATCCTTACTCCGGGACTAGCGCCAAGCTCCTACAATGAGCAGTTCTTC.

The J gene is TRBJ2-5, the V gene TRBV7-9, with TRBD1 matching over 7 bases. The CDR3 length is 15 residues. Germline V gives CDR1 SEHNR, CDR2 FQNEAQ (reference sequence). V shed 0 bases, J shed 2 bases, and the junction held 3 bases outside the gene matches. Here the CDR3 reads CASSLALTGQETQYF. The CDR3 DNA follows: TGTGCCAGCAGCTTAGCGCTGACAGGGCAAGAGACCCAGTACTTC.

The chain links TRBV30 to TRBJ1-5, with D unresolved. V was clipped by 3 bases and J by 5 bases, with 29 bases between them. The germline V gene encodes CDR1 GTSNPN and CDR2 SVGIG (reference sequence). The CDR3 is 19 amino acids. The DNA of the CDR3 is TGTGCCTGGAGCCCCCGCCGGGAGCAGGCGATGCACCTAGATCAGCCCCAGCATTTT. It translates to CAWSPRREQAMHLDQPQHF. Supplemented by reference TRBV30 and TRBJ1-5, the full variable domain reads SQTIHQWPATLVQPVGSPLSLECTVEGTSNPNLYWYRQAAGRGLQLLFYSVGIGQISSEVPQNLSASRPQDRQFILSSKKLLLSDSGFYLCAWSPRREQAMHLDQPQHFGDGTRLSIL.

Points on this clone: The sample carries other DNA sequences with the same CDR3. The V call is TRBV14, the J call TRBJ1-1, with D possibly being TRBD1 (5 bases). Trimming removed 4 bases from V and 0 bases from J, with 9 bases in between. The length of the CDR3 is 14 residues. In germline, CDR1 is SGHDN, CDR2 FVKESK. Here the CDR3 reads CASSLAGMNTEAFF. In DNA form, the CDR3 reads TGTGCCAGCAGCCTCGCAGGGATGAACACTGAAGCTTTCTTT.

The V gene is TRBV4-3, the J gene TRBJ2-7; D gene unclear. The CDR3 is made up of 13 amino acids. V lost 4 bases to trimming and J lost 0 bases, with 7 bases between them. Germline assignment: CDR1 LGHNA and CDR2 YSLEER. The CDR3: CASSLRLSYEQYF. The DNA for the CDR3 is TGCGCCAGCAGCCTCCGACTCTCCTACGAGCAGTACTTC.

The CDR3 DNA sequence: TGTGCCAGCTCACCACTGTCTAGCGGGAGTACTAATGAGCAGTTCTTC. Amino acids: CASSPLSSGSTNEQFF. The rearrangement uses TRBV18 and TRBJ2-1; 10 nucleotides match TRBD2. The CDR3 has 16 residues. Germline V gene sequence: CDR1 KGHSH, CDR2 LQKENI. Germline trimming cut 1 base from V and 7 bases from J; bases unmatched to any gene: 7.

This sequence joins TRBV6-1 and TRBJ1-5; D gene unclear. Between the trimmed V and J ends, which lost 7 bases and 0 bases, there was a span of 10 bases. The CDR3 totals 14 residues. The germline CDR1 and CDR2 sequences are MNHNS and SASEGT. Here the CDR3 DNA reads TGTGCCAGCATTCGAGACTATAGCAATCAGCCCCAGCATTTT. It yields the protein CASIRDYSNQPQHF.

This chain connects TRBV7-4 to TRBJ2-7; TRBD2 matches at 10 bases. The CDR3 is 18 amino acids. From germline, CDR1 is SGHVT and CDR2 SQSDAQ. J was trimmed by 2 bases and V by 5 bases; bases with no gene match: 15. The CDR3 loop is CASSQTAPGTSDPYEQYF. CDR3 nucleotide sequence: TGTGCCAGCAGCCAAACTGCACCCGGGACTAGCGACCCCTACGAGCAGTACTTC.

The V call is TRBV11-2, the J call TRBJ2-4; TRBD1 matches 9 bases. The germline gives CDR1 SGHAT, CDR2 FQNNGV. The CDR3 length is 17 residues. V shed 3 bases, J shed 4 bases, and the junction held 10 bases outside the gene matches. The DNA for the CDR3 is TGTGCCAGCAGCTTTGGTATCGTAGGGACAGGGAAAAACATTCAGTACTTC. Its protein product is CASSFGIVGTGKNIQYF.

On this clone: One end of the junction varies from germline; a read error may be responsible. The V call is TRBV7-2, the J call TRBJ2-7; TRBD2 agrees at 9 bases. Germline loops: CDR1 SGHTA, CDR2 FQGNSA. This CDR3 has 15 residues. The CDR3 DNA reads as TGTGCCAGCAGGTTAGGGACTAGCCGTACCTACGAGCAGTACTTC. It is translated as CASRLGTSRTYEQYF. The whole variable domain, filled in from reference TRBV7-2 and TRBJ2-7, reads GAGVSQSPSNKVTEKGKDVELRCDPISGHTALYWYRQSLGQGLEFLIYFQGNSAPDKSGLPSDRFSAERTGGSVSTLTIQRTQQEDSAVYLCASRLGTSRTYEQYFGPGTRLTVT.

V and J are TRBV5-1 and TRBJ1-1, with 8 nucleotides matching TRBD1. This CDR3 region has 17 residues. Germline trimming cut 4 bases from V and 3 bases from J; bases unmatched to any gene: 14. The germline V gene encodes CDR1 SGHRS and CDR2 YFSETQ. The chain's CDR3 is CASSAGRDRWGDTEAFF. CDR3 nucleotide sequence: TGCGCCAGCAGCGCCGGCCGGGACAGGTGGGGTGACACTGAAGCTTTCTTT.

V gene TRBV24-1 combines with J gene TRBJ2-5, with D possibly matching TRBD2 (6 bases). The CDR3 runs to 17 residues. V was cut by 5 bases and J by 5 bases, with 23 bases left in between. Germline V gene sequence: CDR1 KGHDR, CDR2 SFDVKD. CDR3 nucleotide sequence: TGTGCCACCAGTGGCTCGGACTATTCCGATGTGGGGGAGACCCAGTACTTC. It yields the protein CATSGSDYSDVGETQYF.

This clone turned up a few times. The chain combines TRBV5-1 with TRBJ2-7; D possibly corresponds to TRBD2 (6 bases). The V and J ends lost 3 bases and 0 bases respectively, with 10 bases between them. Per germline, CDR1 SGHRS and CDR2 YFSETQ. This CDR3 spans 14 amino acids. CDR3 sequence (DNA): TGCGCCAGCAGCTCCCTCGGGAGCTCCTACGAGCAGTACTTC. Its translation is CASSSLGSSYEQYF.

V gene TRBV27 combines with J gene TRBJ1-5; D perhaps matches TRBD1 (5 bases). This CDR3 is built from 10 residues. The germline V gene has CDR1 MNHEY and CDR2 SMNVEV (reference sequence). V lost 11 bases, J lost 5 bases, and 7 bases lay in between. CDR3: CAAGHQPQHF. The CDR3 nucleotides read TGTGCCGCGGGGCATCAGCCCCAGCATTTT.

The genes are TRBV29-1 and TRBJ2-7; the D is unclear. V was trimmed by 1 base and J by 3 bases, leaving 7 bases between them. This CDR3 has 12 amino acids. Germline V gene sequence: CDR1 SQVTM, CDR2 ANQGSEA. CDR3: CSVEASSYEQYF. DNA for the CDR3: TGCAGCGTTGAAGCCTCTAGCTACGAGCAGTACTTC.

This clone occurred a few times. The V and J genes are TRBV5-1 and TRBJ2-7; D is unresolved. CDR1 is SGHRS and CDR2 is YFSETQ in the germline V gene. V was pared by 4 bases and J by 9 bases, with 14 bases between. There are 12 residues in the CDR3. The CDR3 loop reads CASSGPQDVQYF. CDR3 DNA: TGCGCCAGCAGCGGGCCCCAGGATGTGCAGTACTTC.

This chain uses TRBV2 with TRBJ1-2; 11 positions match TRBD1. Germline V gene data show CDR1 as SNHLY and CDR2 as FYNNEI. V lost 6 bases to trimming and J lost 8 bases; unmatched junction nucleotides: 2. The CDR3 contains 12 residues. CDR3 DNA sequence: TGTGCCAGCAGGGGACAGGGGGTCGGCTACACCTTC. It translates to CASRGQGVGYTF.

In this sample, this clone turned up once. The chain is built from TRBV14 and TRBJ1-1; TRBD1 matches 7 bases. Per the germline V gene, CDR1 is SGHDN and CDR2 is FVKESK. The CDR3 consists of 15 residues. V lost 4 bases to trimming and J lost 0 bases; unmatched junction nucleotides: 5. In nucleotides, the CDR3 is TGTGCCAGCAGCCTCCGGACAGGTATGAACACTGAAGCTTTCTTT. This codes for CASSLRTGMNTEAFF.

The chain has TRBV7-6 and TRBJ1-1, with D unresolved. The CDR3 is 13 amino acids. V lost 5 bases and J lost 0, with 7 bases in between. Germline CDR1 reads SGHVS; CDR2 reads FNYEAQ. CDR3 DNA sequence: TGTGCCAGCAGCCGGGAGCTGAACACTGAAGCTTTCTTT. This encodes CASSRELNTEAFF.

The chain links TRBV3-1 (or the pseudogene TRBV3-2) to TRBJ2-7; 7 bases map to TRBD2. The CDR3 is 14 residues long. Germline-derived CDR1 and CDR2 are LGHDT and YNNKEL (reference sequence). Germline trimming cut 4 bases from V and 7 bases from J; bases unmatched to any gene: 10. The CDR3 DNA is TGTGCCAGCAGCCCCTCCCCGGTCGGGAGGGAGCAGTACTTC. Residues: CASSPSPVGREQYF.

This clone was seen more than once but under ten times. This chain links TRBV29-1 with TRBJ2-1, with 8 positions matching TRBD2. The length of the CDR3 is 14 residues. Germline V lookup: CDR1 SQVTM, CDR2 ANQGSEA. Trimming at V came to 7 bases and at J to 9 bases, leaving 14 bases not matched to a gene. The CDR3 loop is CSASLSGSWGEQFF. CDR3 DNA sequence: TGCAGCGCATCGTTGAGCGGGAGTTGGGGTGAGCAGTTCTTC.

The chain links TRBV15 to TRBJ1-5; D remains ambiguous. From germline, CDR1 is LNHNV and CDR2 YYDKDF (reference sequence). V was trimmed by 4 bases and J by 4 bases, leaving 5 bases between them. The CDR3 has 12 residues. The CDR3 sequence: CATSTGNQPQHF. CDR3 sequence (DNA): TGTGCCACCAGCACGGGGAATCAGCCCCAGCATTTT.

J is TRBJ1-1 and V is TRBV6-5, with D possibly matching TRBD1 (6 bases). Germline loops: CDR1 MNHEY, CDR2 SVGAGI. This CDR3 is built from 15 residues. The germline V and J ends were trimmed by 7 bases and 5 bases, with 20 bases remaining between them. The CDR3 reads CASTAYRVGVTEAFF. The CDR3 DNA is TGTGCCAGCACAGCGTACAGGGTAGGCGTGACTGAAGCTTTCTTT.

This clone appeared a single time. The chain couples TRBV5-1 to TRBJ1-1; 9 nucleotides match TRBD1. V shed 3 bases, J shed 2 bases, and the junction held 5 bases outside the gene matches. Per germline, CDR1 SGHRS and CDR2 YFSETQ. The CDR3 runs 15 residues. The CDR3 DNA follows: TGCGCCAGCAGCTGGGGACAGGGCCTCAACACTGAAGCTTTCTTT. This encodes CASSWGQGLNTEAFF.